What follows is one T cell receptor (beta chain) and its context. Residents of about two dozen US areas, aged roughly 18 to 95 years, made up the participants. Per the original methods: Reference gene primer amplification in the assay estimated nucleated cell counts. Sequencing was performed with immunoSEQ multiplex PCR; in TCRdb, only in-frame clones are kept and a portion is missing. V and J calls and clone size come straight from that table; D and trimming were deduced from the DNA. The data hold some 300,000 clones, with roughly 90% observed a single time. This sample is drawn from a study of blood T cell repertoires in COVID-19. Study context: The analysed material was cDNA or gDNA that came from T cells, B-cell-depleted T cells, or PBMCs.

Per germline, CDR1 LGHDT and CDR2 YNNKEL (reference sequence). This CDR3 has 15 amino acids. V lost 4 bases to trimming and J lost 3 bases, with 16 bases between them. Sequencing was performed on PBMCs or T cells enriched from blood (not recorded which). This clonotype was sampled from a woman aged 18-29 years with acute COVID-19. The V and J genes are TRBV3-1 (or the pseudogene TRBV3-2) and TRBJ2-7, with a weak D call TRBD2 (6 bases). The CDR3 region has the DNA TGTGCCAGCAGCCTACCCGGGGGAAATTTCTACGAGCAGTACTTC. The encoded protein is CASSLPGGNFYEQYF.